Below are 15 T cell receptor beta chains sequenced from a single sample in a study of CXCR3-negative and CXCR3-positive naive CD8 T cells. Study-wide findings and caveats: The TRB CDR3s that CXCR3-positive naive cells carried were more hydrophobic than those of CXCR3-negative naive cells.

With UMI labels, 5' RACE was used to prepare the TRB cDNA libraries. From its re-call of the 5' RACE reads, TCRdb lists each CDR3 protein once, without DNA. Here the sample table reports around 160,000 distinct CDR3 sequences. Which antigens these TCRs recognize remains unknown. Sequencing was carried out using naive CXCR3+ CD8+ T cells from blood. Documented subset: CD45RO-CCR7+CD27+CD95- naive CD8+ T cells expressing CXCR3 (TNR3+). The receptors originated from a human donor in good health. Some clones in this sample may be carry-over from other donors' samples.

The CDR3: CASRDRALTDTQYF. The V gene is TRBV6-4, the J gene TRBJ2-3; lacking DNA, the TRBD2 call made by TCRdb goes unchecked. Looked up from germline, CDR1 is MRHNA and CDR2 is SNTAGT. The CDR3 has 14 residues.

The chain is built from TRBV28 and TRBJ2-5. The CDR3 has 13 residues. Germline loops: CDR1 MDHEN, CDR2 SYDVKM. CDR3 sequence: CASSLFAGETQYF. The full variable domain, completed using reference TRBV28 and TRBJ2-5, is DVKVTQSSRYLVKRTGEKVFLECVQDMDHENMFWYRQDPGLGLRLIYFSYDVKMKEKGDIPEGYSVSREKKERFSLILESASTNQTSMYLCASSLFAGETQYFGPGTRLLVL.

The chain recombines TRBV30 with TRBJ2-7; lacking DNA, the TRBD1 call made by TCRdb goes unchecked. Germline CDR1 GTSNPN, CDR2 SVGIG (reference sequence). The CDR3 loop spans 17 amino acids. The CDR3 loop reads CAWSVLRGTSVPYEQYF.

The chain employs TRBV7-9 and TRBJ2-5. The CDR3 loop spans 13 amino acids. The V gene's germline CDR1 is SEHNR and CDR2 FQNEAQ (reference sequence). CDR3: CASSLGVGETQYF.

V gene TRBV21-1 combines with J gene TRBJ1-5; the D call of TRBD1 rests on TCRdb alone, since no DNA is present to check it. TRBV21-1 is reported as a pseudogene. The CDR3 loop spans 20 amino acids. The CDR3 region is CASSKKGDRDRGPQDQPQHF.

The gene calls are TRBV11-3 and TRBJ2-7. This CDR3 spans 14 amino acids. Per germline, CDR1 SGHNT and CDR2 YENEEA. CDR3 in amino acids: CASSPDDGTYEQYF.

The V gene is TRBV6-5, the J gene TRBJ2-3; TCRdb proposes TRBD1, but this gene call is untestable without DNA. Germline assignment: CDR1 MNHEY and CDR2 SVGAGI. The CDR3 runs 15 residues. CDR3 residues: CASSWGQGSTDTQYF.

CDR3 amino acids: CASSPPEGNQPQHF. The rearrangement uses TRBV28 and TRBJ1-5. The length of the CDR3 is 14 residues. Looked up from germline, CDR1 is MDHEN and CDR2 is SYDVKM.

CDR3 residues: CASSLRAGGYEQYF. The chain has TRBV13 and TRBJ2-7; the TCRdb D gene call, TRBD1, has no DNA to confirm it. Germline CDR1 reads PRHDT; CDR2 reads FYEKMQ (reference sequence). There are 14 residues in the CDR3.

This rearrangement joins TRBV11-2 to TRBJ2-1; there is no DNA to check the TCRdb D call of TRBD1. CDR3 length equals 15 residues. The germline CDR1 and CDR2 sequences are SGHAT and FQNNGV. CDR3 in amino acids: CASRSGPWGYNEQFF.

This chain connects TRBV15 to TRBJ1-2. CDR3 length: 14 amino acids. Germline V gene data show CDR1 as LNHNV and CDR2 as YYDKDF (reference sequence). CDR3: CATSRDRALYGYTF.

The chain is built from TRBV28 and TRBJ2-7; absent DNA, TCRdb's TRBD1 call cannot be checked. The CDR3 runs to 14 residues. CDR1 and CDR2 (germline): MDHEN, SYDVKM. The CDR3 sequence is CASSPGGGTLEQYF.

The V gene is TRBV29-1, the J gene TRBJ1-5. Germline loops: CDR1 SQVTM, CDR2 ANQGSEA. This CDR3 has 15 residues. The CDR3: CSVDDGSGSNQPQHF.

J is TRBJ2-2 and V is TRBV29-1; checking the TCRdb D call of TRBD2 is not possible without DNA. Germline assignment: CDR1 SQVTM and CDR2 ANQGSEA. The CDR3 consists of 16 residues. CDR3 in amino acids: CSVEDRGTSVPGELFF.

V usage is TRBV29-1 and J usage is TRBJ2-1. The CDR3 has 14 residues. Per germline, CDR1 SQVTM and CDR2 ANQGSEA. The CDR3 loop reads CSVEVGKSYNEQFF.